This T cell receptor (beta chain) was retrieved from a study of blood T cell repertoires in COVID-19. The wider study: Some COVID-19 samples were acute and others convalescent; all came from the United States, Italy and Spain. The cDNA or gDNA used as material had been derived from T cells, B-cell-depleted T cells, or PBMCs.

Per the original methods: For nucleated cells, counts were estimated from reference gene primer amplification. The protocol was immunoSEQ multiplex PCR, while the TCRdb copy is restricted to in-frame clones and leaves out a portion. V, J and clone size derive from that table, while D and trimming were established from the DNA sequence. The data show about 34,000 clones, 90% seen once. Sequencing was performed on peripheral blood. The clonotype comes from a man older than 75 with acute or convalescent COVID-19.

Written as DNA, the CDR3 is TGTGCCAGCAGCTTTATCAAGGGGGCCAACTATGGCTACACCTTC. This encodes CASSFIKGANYGYTF. The rearrangement uses TRBV11-1 and TRBJ1-2, with 7 bases fitting TRBD1. CDR3 size: 15 residues. Germline CDR1 and CDR2: SGHAT and FQDESV (reference sequence). V gave up 3 bases and J gave up 2 bases; unmatched junction bases: 6.